These T cell receptor beta chains were read from a single sample in a study of T cells after posttransplantation cyclophosphamide. Libraries were prepared by immunoSEQ multiplex PCR; TCRdb keeps only in-frame clonotypes and omits some of them. Seen here are more than 30,000 clones, under 95% observed once, and the top ten hold roughly 0.26%. Source material: naive CD4+ T cells sorted from PBMCs. Every receptor here comes from a woman aged 55-70 years in good health, CMV-negative, and a related stem cell transplant donor. Each CDR3 is given with its conserved first and last residue. Each record gives: V gene, D gene, clone size, J gene, CDR3 DNA, CDR3 protein. A D gene is named only where the DNA matches it firmly. Size tells how often a clone was seen (once, few, many) or the class of an expanded clone, and some rows leave it out.

V: TRBV27
D: -
size: -
J: TRBJ2-3
DNA: TGTGCCAGCAGTTTATACAGCGGGAGCACAGATACGCAGTATTTT
CDR3: CASSLYSGSTDTQYF

V: TRBV2
D: -
size: once
J: TRBJ1-1
DNA: TGTGCCAGCCAGGGGCTAGGGAACACTGAAGCTTTCTTT
CDR3: CASQGLGNTEAFF

V: TRBV29-1
D: TRBD1
size: -
J: TRBJ2-7
DNA: TGCAGCGCCGGGACAGGGTCCTACGAGCAGTACTTC
CDR3: CSAGTGSYEQYF

V: TRBV28
D: -
size: few
J: TRBJ2-7
DNA: TGTGCCAGCAGTTTAACTAGCATCTACGAGCAGTACTTC
CDR3: CASSLTSIYEQYF

V: TRBV2
D: TRBD2
size: -
J: TRBJ2-5
DNA: TGTGCCAGCAGTACGGGACTAGCAGAGACCCAGTACTTC
CDR3: CASSTGLAETQYF

V: TRBV19
D: TRBD1
size: once
J: TRBJ1-3
DNA: TGTGCCAGTGACAGGACAGGCTCTGGAAACACCATATATTTT
CDR3: CASDRTGSGNTIYF

V: TRBV2
D: TRBD1
size: -
J: TRBJ1-2
DNA: TGTGCCAGCAAACGAGAGGGACAGGGGAACTATGGCTACACCTTC
CDR3: CASKREGQGNYGYTF

V: TRBV27
D: TRBD2
size: -
J: TRBJ2-3
DNA: TGTGCCAGCAGTCCCGGGACTAGCCGGAGGGTGGTTACGCAGTATTTT
CDR3: CASSPGTSRRVVTQYF

V: TRBV4-3
D: -
size: -
J: TRBJ1-4
DNA: TGCGCCAGCAGCCAAGGGGTAGTCAGGGGTAATGAAAAACTGTTTTTT
CDR3: CASSQGVVRGNEKLFF

V: TRBV10-3
D: -
size: -
J: TRBJ1-1
DNA: TGTGCCATCAGGGGTTCAGGGGAGGGCACTGAAGCTTTCTTT
CDR3: CAIRGSGEGTEAFF

V: TRBV2
D: TRBD1
size: -
J: TRBJ2-1
DNA: TGTGCCAGCAGTTATCGGGACAGGGGGGACAATGAGCAGTTCTTC
CDR3: CASSYRDRGDNEQFF

V: TRBV20-1
D: -
size: -
J: TRBJ2-5
DNA: TGCAGTGCTAGAGGAGGAGAGACCCAGTACTTC
CDR3: CSARGGETQYF

V: TRBV28
D: -
size: -
J: TRBJ1-3
DNA: TGTGCCAGCAGTTTATCCCCAGGGCGGTACACCATATATTTT
CDR3: CASSLSPGRYTIYF

V: TRBV2
D: -
size: -
J: TRBJ1-1
DNA: TGTGCCAGCTTGAAGGAAGGGGTCAGGATGAACACTGAAGCTTTCTTT
CDR3: CASLKEGVRMNTEAFF

V: TRBV9
D: -
size: few
J: TRBJ2-7
DNA: TGTGCCAGCAGCGTAGGTGGGAGCTCCTACGAGCAGTACTTC
CDR3: CASSVGGSSYEQYF

V: TRBV6-5
D: -
size: -
J: TRBJ2-3
DNA: TGTGCCAGCAGTTACTCACGGGCAGATACGCAGTATTTT
CDR3: CASSYSRADTQYF

V: TRBV19
D: -
size: -
J: TRBJ2-5
DNA: TGTGCCAGTAGCTCACAGGGTGAGACCCAGTACTTC
CDR3: CASSSQGETQYF

V: TRBV2
D: TRBD1
size: few
J: TRBJ1-1
DNA: TGTGCCAGCAGCAGAGGGACAGGGAGCATGAACACTGAAGCTTTCTTT
CDR3: CASSRGTGSMNTEAFF

V: TRBV19
D: -
size: -
J: TRBJ2-6
DNA: TGTGCCAGTAGTACCGCACAGCCCTCTGGGGCCAACGTCCTGACTTTC
CDR3: CASSTAQPSGANVLTF

V: TRBV18
D: TRBD1
size: -
J: TRBJ2-7
DNA: TGTGCCAGCTCACCCCGACAGGGGGAAGACTACGAGCAGTACTTC
CDR3: CASSPRQGEDYEQYF

V: TRBV6-5
D: -
size: -
J: TRBJ1-3
DNA: TGTGCCAGCAGTACTCAGGGGTACTCTGGAAACACCATATATTTT
CDR3: CASSTQGYSGNTIYF

V: TRBV5-1
D: TRBD1
size: -
J: TRBJ2-1
DNA: TGCGCCAGCACCCGGGGAACAGGGGAGAATGAGCAGTTCTTC
CDR3: CASTRGTGENEQFF

V: TRBV4-2
D: -
size: -
J: TRBJ2-7
DNA: TGTGCCAGCAGCCAAGATACAGGTCACTTCGGCTACGAGCAGTACTTC
CDR3: CASSQDTGHFGYEQYF

V: TRBV5-1
D: -
size: -
J: TRBJ1-2
DNA: TGCGCCAGCAGCCCGGGGGATCCGGCGGGCTACACCTTC
CDR3: CASSPGDPAGYTF

V: TRBV11-2
D: TRBD2
size: -
J: TRBJ2-1
DNA: TGTGCCAGCAGCCTCACTAGCGAATTCTACAATGAGCAGTTCTTC
CDR3: CASSLTSEFYNEQFF

V: TRBV4-3
D: TRBD1
size: -
J: TRBJ2-2
DNA: TGCGCCAGCAGCCAAGATGCTTCAAGACAGGGCATCACCGGGGAGCTGTTTTTT
CDR3: CASSQDASRQGITGELFF

V: TRBV5-6
D: TRBD1
size: -
J: TRBJ1-2
DNA: TGTGCCAGCAGCTCGACAGGGGGAAGCTATGGCTACACCTTC
CDR3: CASSSTGGSYGYTF